The 29 T cell receptor beta chains listed next were all sequenced from one sample in a study of identical twins. Each CDR3 protein gets one entry after TCRdb re-called the 5' RACE reads with MiXCR. The sample holds around 500,000 distinct CDR3 sequences, approximately 15% seen once. The same sample was also studied in work on yellow fever vaccine responses in identical twins.

Sequences were obtained from CD4+ T cells sorted from blood. These receptors came from a woman in her late teens or twenties in good health.

This clonotype occurred many times. The rearrangement joins TRBV4-3 to TRBJ2-1, with TRBD2 matching over 8 bases. V gave up 1 base and J gave up 10 bases; unmatched junction bases: 6. CDR1 is LGHNA, CDR2 YSLEER, per germline. The CDR3 extends over 14 amino acids. CDR3 coding DNA: TGCGCCAGCAGCCAAGGCCGGACTAGCTGGGAGCAGTTCTTC. This gives the protein CASSQGRTSWEQFF.

This clonotype was detected only a few times. The chain has TRBV5-6 and TRBJ2-7, with 10 bases matching TRBD1. V lost 4 bases, J lost 5 bases, and 9 bases stayed unmatched. Germline CDR1 and CDR2: SGHDT and YYEEEE. The CDR3 is 15 residues long. DNA for the CDR3: TGTGCCAGCAGCCCCCAGACAGGGGGCGTCCACGAGCAGTACTTC. This codes for CASSPQTGGVHEQYF.

Only one count was recorded for this clonotype. The chain has TRBV2 and TRBJ2-1, with D possibly matching TRBD1 (5 bases). The CDR3 covers 12 residues. Germline loops: CDR1 SNHLY, CDR2 FYNNEI. Trimming cost V 3 bases and J 5 bases, with 5 bases left between them. In DNA form, the CDR3 reads TGTGCCAGCAGTGAGGGGCACAATGAGCAGTTCTTC. This sequence encodes CASSEGHNEQFF.

The chain carries TRBV10-3 and TRBJ2-1, with D perhaps TRBD2 (6 bases). Germline CDR1 ENHRY, CDR2 SYGVKD. The CDR3 loop spans 14 amino acids. V lost 0 bases and J 5 bases, leaving 8 bases between the germline ends. The CDR3 coding sequence is TGTGCCATCAGTGAGTCGGACTATAACAATGAGCAGTTCTTC. Translation gives CAISESDYNNEQFF.

The chain employs TRBV24-1 and TRBJ2-1; 7 nucleotides align to TRBD2. The CDR3 runs to 16 residues. Trimming took 1 base from V and 6 from J; bases not matched to a gene: 8. The V gene's germline CDR1 is KGHDR and CDR2 SFDVKD. The CDR3 nucleotides are TGTGCCACCAGTGATTTCGGGGCGGGAGAGTTCAATGAGCAGTTCTTC. Translation: CATSDFGAGEFNEQFF.

The CDR3 region is CASSQDRLAGGRVNTGELFF. CDR3 sequence (DNA): TGTGCCAGCAGCCAAGATCGACTAGCGGGGGGAAGAGTGAACACCGGGGAGCTGTTTTTT. V gene TRBV4-2 combines with J gene TRBJ2-2, with TRBD2 identical over 13 bases. The V gene end was trimmed by 0 bases and the J gene end by 1 base; junction bases not matched to a gene: 8. The CDR3 sequence is 20 residues long. Germline CDR1 is LGHNA and CDR2 is YNFKEQ.

J is TRBJ2-6 and V is TRBV11-1; 7 nucleotides align to TRBD1. CDR3 size: 18 residues. Germline trimming cut 4 bases from V and 0 bases from J; bases unmatched to any gene: 9. Germline-derived CDR1 and CDR2 are SGHAT and FQDESV (reference sequence). The DNA for the CDR3 is TGTGCCAGCAGCTCACAGGGGCGCCCCCGCTCTGGGGCCAACGTCCTGACTTTC. Amino acid sequence: CASSSQGRPRSGANVLTF. The whole variable domain, remainder taken from reference TRBV11-1 and TRBJ2-6, is EAEVAQSPRYKITEKSQAVAFWCDPISGHATLYWYRQILGQGPELLVQFQDESVVDDSQLPKDRFSAERLKGVDSTLKIQPAELGDSAMYLCASSSQGRPRSGANVLTFGAGSRLTVL.

The chain couples TRBV29-1 to TRBJ2-7; D gene ambiguous. The CDR3 has 12 residues. The germline V gene encodes CDR1 SQVTM and CDR2 ANQGSEA. V dropped 4 bases and J dropped 0 bases, with 7 bases sitting between them. The CDR3 bases are TGCAGCGTTGGTCCTAGCTCCTACGAGCAGTACTTC. Its translation is CSVGPSSYEQYF.

The chain has TRBV7-2 and TRBJ1-2; 12 positions agree with TRBD1. Losses at the gene ends were 1 base for V and 8 bases for J; bases not matched to a gene: 8. Germline CDR1 is SGHTA and CDR2 is FQGNSA. CDR3 length: 16 residues. The CDR3 nucleotides are TGTGCCAGCAGCTTAGGGTGGGACAGGGGGCGCGGAGGCTACACCTTC. It yields the protein CASSLGWDRGRGGYTF.

This clonotype occurred a few times. The rearrangement links TRBV5-6 to TRBJ1-4; D gene unclear. This CDR3 contains 15 residues. V lost 4 bases and J lost 6, with 16 bases in between. Germline-derived CDR1 and CDR2 are SGHDT and YYEEEE. This CDR3 is CASSVRLAGDEKLFF. The CDR3 nucleotides are TGTGCCAGCAGCGTACGACTAGCGGGAGATGAAAAACTGTTTTTT.

The chain recombines TRBV6-2 or TRBV6-3 with TRBJ2-7; D is perhaps TRBD1 (6 bases). In germline, CDR1 is MNHEY, CDR2 SVGEGT. This CDR3 has 14 residues. V was shortened by 6 bases and J by 1 base, with 13 bases between the two germline ends. The CDR3 reads CASRSTGVSYEQYF. In DNA form, the CDR3 reads TGTGCCAGCAGATCGACAGGAGTGTCCTACGAGCAGTACTTC.

A remark on this clonotype: At one of its ends the junction is not consistent with the germline gene, which may arise from a read error. V is TRBV7-9 and J is TRBJ2-5, with 7 bases lining up with TRBD2. CDR1 SEHNR and CDR2 FQNEAQ come from the germline V gene (reference sequence). This CDR3 has 15 residues. The CDR3 DNA is TGTGCCGGCAGCTTGTATCTAGCGGACCAAGAGACCCAGTACTTC. Protein product: CAGSLYLADQETQYF.

This clonotype was observed a handful of times. The chain couples TRBV20-1 to TRBJ2-4; TRBD2 matches at 8 bases. V was pared by 3 bases and J by 4 bases, with 5 bases of the junction left unmatched. The germline V gene encodes CDR1 DFQATT and CDR2 SNEGSKA (reference sequence). The CDR3 sequence is 14 residues long. CDR3 region: CSASRGGVKNIQYF. For the CDR3, the DNA is TGCAGTGCTAGCCGGGGGGGGGTGAAAAACATTCAGTACTTC.

The V gene is TRBV7-2, the J gene TRBJ2-1; TRBD2 matches at 9 bases. This CDR3 has 15 residues. The V gene end was trimmed by 5 bases and the J gene end by 4 bases; junction bases not matched to a gene: 6. CDR1 is SGHTA and CDR2 is FQGNSA in the germline V gene. CDR3 nucleotides: TGTGCCAGCAGCCCCCTAGCGGGGTGGTACAATGAGCAGTTCTTC. It is translated as CASSPLAGWYNEQFF.

The table lists this clonotype with many counts. The chain carries TRBV20-1 and TRBJ1-4; no clear D. The germline gives CDR1 DFQATT, CDR2 SNEGSKA (reference sequence). V was clipped by 6 bases and J by 3 bases, with 8 bases between them. This CDR3 comprises 12 residues. The chain's CDR3 is CSARSPNEKLFF. The CDR3 nucleotides read TGCAGTGCCCGGTCCCCTAATGAAAAACTGTTTTTT.

This chain uses TRBV24-1 with TRBJ2-1; D might be TRBD1 (6 bases). The germline gives CDR1 KGHDR, CDR2 SFDVKD. V was shortened by 0 bases and J by 9 bases, with 14 bases between the two germline ends. The CDR3 spans 15 residues. The CDR3 nucleotides read TGTGCCACCAGTGATTTGCAGACAGGTGGTAGTGAGCAGTTCTTC. Translating gives CATSDLQTGGSEQFF.

CDR3 amino acids: CATRGQGEETQYF. The CDR3 nucleotides read TGTGCCACCAGGGGACAGGGTGAAGAGACCCAGTACTTC. The chain joins TRBV15 to TRBJ2-5; 9 nucleotides agree with TRBD1. CDR1 and CDR2 (germline): LNHNV, YYDKDF (reference sequence). J gave up 3 bases and V 6 bases, and 2 bases lay outside the gene matches. There are 13 residues in the CDR3.

This sequence joins TRBV11-3 and TRBJ2-2; possibly TRBD1 for D (5 bases). The germline V and J ends were trimmed by 7 bases and 2 bases, with 11 bases remaining between them. This CDR3 contains 14 residues. Germline V gene data show CDR1 as SGHNT and CDR2 as YENEEA. CDR3 loop: CASTLDSNTGELFF. The DNA of the CDR3 is TGTGCCAGCACCCTCGACAGTAACACCGGGGAGCTGTTTTTT.

V usage is TRBV29-1 and J usage is TRBJ2-3, with 11 positions matching TRBD2. Germline V lookup: CDR1 SQVTM, CDR2 ANQGSEA. The J segment lost 5 bases and the V segment lost 3 bases, leaving 1 base of the junction unmatched. This CDR3 is 13 amino acids long. CDR3 region: CSVETSGKDTQYF. The CDR3 bases are TGCAGCGTTGAGACTAGCGGGAAAGATACGCAGTATTTT.

This clonotype was seen a handful of times. This chain connects TRBV6-5 to TRBJ1-2; 11 bases align to TRBD1. Germline loops: CDR1 MNHEY, CDR2 SVGAGI. CDR3 length: 15 residues. Losses at the gene ends were 3 bases for V and 2 bases for J; bases not matched to a gene: 2. As DNA, the CDR3 is TGTGCCAGCAGTTATCGGGACAGGGGGAACTATGGCTACACCTTC. Translating gives CASSYRDRGNYGYTF.

This sequence joins TRBV7-9 and TRBJ2-1; perhaps TRBD2 as D (5 bases). V was trimmed by 6 bases and J by 7 bases, leaving 13 bases between them. Germline CDR1 and CDR2: SEHNR and FQNEAQ (reference sequence). This CDR3 contains 13 residues. In DNA, the CDR3 is TGTGCCAGCAGGGCGGGCGCCTCGAATGAGCAGTTCTTC. Amino acid sequence: CASRAGASNEQFF.

The chain joins TRBV6-1 to TRBJ2-3; TRBD2 matches 7 bases. V was clipped by 2 bases and J by 3 bases; unmatched bases: 11. The CDR3 loop spans 17 amino acids. Per the germline V gene, CDR1 is MNHNS and CDR2 is SASEGT. CDR3 sequence: CASSEKRGLPRTDTQYF. The CDR3 DNA reads TGTGCCAGCAGTGAAAAAAGGGGACTACCAAGGACAGATACGCAGTATTTT.

This clonotype was counted between two and nine times. The chain is built from TRBV5-6 and TRBJ2-3, with 9 bases identical to TRBD1. With V trimmed by 3 bases and J by 6 bases, 5 bases remained unmatched. The CDR3 covers 14 residues. Germline lookup yields CDR1 SGHDT and CDR2 YYEEEE. CDR3 DNA: TGTGCCAGCAGCTATGGACAGGGGAGGGATACGCAGTATTTT. Translated, it gives CASSYGQGRDTQYF.

The chain carries TRBV25-1 and TRBJ2-1; possible D gene TRBD1, 6 bases. CDR3 size: 11 residues. V was clipped by 2 bases and J by 10 bases, with 6 bases between them. Germline-derived CDR1 and CDR2 are MGHDK and SYGVNS. In nucleotides, the CDR3 is TGTGCCAGCAGTGAAAGGGGGGAGCAGTTCTTC. Amino acid sequence: CASSERGEQFF. The complete variable domain, with remaining parts taken from reference TRBV25-1 and TRBJ2-1, reads EADIYQTPRYLVIGTGKKITLECSQTMGHDKMYWYQQDPGMELHLIHYSYGVNSTEKGDLSSESTVSRIRTEHFPLTLESARPSHTSQYLCASSERGEQFFGPGTRLTVL.

The genes are TRBV7-2 and TRBJ2-2; TRBD1 matches 7 bases. Germline V gives CDR1 SGHTA, CDR2 FQGNSA. This CDR3 region has 18 residues. Losses at the gene ends were 0 bases for V and 4 bases for J; bases not matched to a gene: 11. In DNA, the CDR3 is TGTGCCAGCAGCTTAGCCGCAACCGTCGGGACAGTCACCGGGGAGCTGTTTTTT. This codes for CASSLAATVGTVTGELFF. The full variable domain, rest sourced from reference TRBV7-2 and TRBJ2-2, is GAGVSQSPSNKVTEKGKDVELRCDPISGHTALYWYRQSLGQGLEFLIYFQGNSAPDKSGLPSDRFSAERTGGSVSTLTIQRTQQEDSAVYLCASSLAATVGTVTGELFFGEGSRLTVL.

The chain links TRBV20-1 to TRBJ2-1, with 8 positions matching TRBD1. V dropped 5 bases and J dropped 10; count of bases not matched to a gene: 16. Germline V lookup: CDR1 DFQATT, CDR2 SNEGSKA (reference sequence). The CDR3 is 15 residues long. The DNA of the CDR3 is TGCAGTGCTTTCCCCTCCGGGACAGGATCATGGGAGCAGTTCTTC. Protein product: CSAFPSGTGSWEQFF.

The chain is built from TRBV20-1 and TRBJ2-5, with 7 bases aligning to TRBD1. The CDR3 is 14 residues long. The germline V gene encodes CDR1 DFQATT and CDR2 SNEGSKA (reference sequence). V lost 6 bases to trimming and J lost 5 bases; unmatched junction nucleotides: 12. CDR3 in amino acids: CSAIPGTAGETQYF. The DNA for the CDR3 is TGCAGTGCCATACCCGGGACAGCTGGGGAGACCCAGTACTTC.

The table lists this clonotype with many counts. V is TRBV5-1 and J is TRBJ1-2; D is possibly TRBD1 (5 bases). The CDR3 has 15 amino acids. In germline, CDR1 is SGHRS, CDR2 YFSETQ. V was clipped by 4 bases and J by 4 bases, with 17 bases between them. CDR3 nucleotide sequence: TGCGCCAGCAGCCCCCGACGAGGGGATGTCTATGGCTACACCTTC. This translates into CASSPRRGDVYGYTF.

The chain carries TRBV12-3 or TRBV12-4 and TRBJ2-5, with 7 bases that match TRBD1. The ends lost 6 bases at V and 4 bases at J; junction bases unmatched: 11. The CDR3 has 15 residues. In DNA form, the CDR3 reads TGTGCCAGCAGCCGCAGCCGACAGGGCGGAGAGACCCAGTACTTC. Translating it yields CASSRSRQGGETQYF.